The rows below give T cell receptor beta chains drawn from one sample of a study of T cells in Graves' hyperthyroidism and ophthalmopathy. TCRdb re-called the multiplex PCR reads through MiXCR, storing one row per CDR3 protein. The sample holds hundreds of thousands of distinct CDR3 sequences, about 38% seen once. Material: blood. The receptors come from a man aged 18 to 30 with Graves' hyperthyroidism. The CDR3 runs from the conserved cysteine through the conserved F or W. D genes are given only for firm matches. Only part of the rows carry a size: once, few, many, or a class if the clone is expanded.

CDR3 DNA: TGTGCCATCAGAGGGACGGGTGGCTACACCTTC; CDR3 protein: CAIRGTGGYTF; D gene: NA; clone size: many; J gene: TRBJ1-2; V gene: TRBV10-3
CDR3 DNA: TGTGCCAGCTCCGGGGGACAAGACAACACCGGGGAGCTGTTTTTT; CDR3 protein: CASSGGQDNTGELFF; D gene: NA; clone size: few; J gene: TRBJ2-2; V gene: TRBV9
CDR3 DNA: TGTGCCAGCAGCCAAGATCGAGGCAGGGGAATTAATTCACCCCTCCACTTT; CDR3 protein: CASSQDRGRGINSPLHF; D gene: NA; clone size: few; J gene: TRBJ1-6; V gene: TRBV14
CDR3 DNA: TGTGCCAGCAGCTTCCGGGGAGACGATTACGAGCAGTACTTC; CDR3 protein: CASSFRGDDYEQYF; D gene: NA; clone size: NA; J gene: TRBJ2-7; V gene: TRBV27
CDR3 DNA: TGTGCCAGCAGCTTAATCGGGGGGGCCAACGTCCTGACTTTC; CDR3 protein: CASSLIGGANVLTF; D gene: NA; clone size: once; J gene: TRBJ2-6; V gene: TRBV7-6
CDR3 DNA: TGCAGCGTAGGGACAGGGCTGAACACTGAAGCTTTCTTT; CDR3 protein: CSVGTGLNTEAFF; D gene: TRBD1; clone size: many; J gene: TRBJ1-1; V gene: TRBV29-1
CDR3 DNA: TGCGCCAGCAGCCCCGGACGGGCCTACGAGCAGTACTTC; CDR3 protein: CASSPGRAYEQYF; D gene: NA; clone size: many; J gene: TRBJ2-7; V gene: TRBV5-1
CDR3 DNA: TGTGCCAGCTCCGAGGGGAAGAGGCAGCCCCAGCATTTT; CDR3 protein: CASSEGKRQPQHF; D gene: NA; clone size: NA; J gene: TRBJ1-5; V gene: TRBV11-2
CDR3 DNA: TGTGCCAGCTCGGGACAGGGAGTCTACGAGCAGTACTTC; CDR3 protein: CASSGQGVYEQYF; D gene: TRBD1; clone size: few; J gene: TRBJ2-7; V gene: TRBV7-9
CDR3 DNA: TGTGCCAGCAGCTTCGGAGACACACCCTATGGCTACACCTTC; CDR3 protein: CASSFGDTPYGYTF; D gene: NA; clone size: few; J gene: TRBJ1-2; V gene: TRBV5-6
CDR3 DNA: TGTGCCACCACGGACCTAAAAGAGACCCAGTACTTC; CDR3 protein: CATTDLKETQYF; D gene: NA; clone size: NA; J gene: TRBJ2-5; V gene: TRBV6-5
CDR3 DNA: TGTGCCAGCAGCCAAGATCGAAACGGGGGGGGTGCTGAGACCCAGTACTTC; CDR3 protein: CASSQDRNGGGAETQYF; D gene: TRBD2; clone size: NA; J gene: TRBJ2-5; V gene: TRBV9
CDR3 DNA: TGCGCCAGCAGCCAGCCTCGCCAAGGGAGGACTAATGAAAAACTGTTTTTT; CDR3 protein: CASSQPRQGRTNEKLFF; D gene: NA; clone size: NA; J gene: TRBJ1-4; V gene: TRBV4-3
CDR3 DNA: TGTGCCACCAGCAGAGATCCTTCCCCCGGTCAGCCCCAGCATTTT; CDR3 protein: CATSRDPSPGQPQHF; D gene: NA; clone size: many; J gene: TRBJ1-5; V gene: TRBV15
CDR3 DNA: TGTGCCAGCAGTGACGGGACAGGGGAAGCTTTCTTT; CDR3 protein: CASSDGTGEAFF; D gene: TRBD1; clone size: many; J gene: TRBJ1-1; V gene: TRBV25-1
CDR3 DNA: TGCAGTGCTGGACAGATGACCCAGTACTTC; CDR3 protein: CSAGQMTQYF; D gene: NA; clone size: few; J gene: TRBJ2-5; V gene: TRBV20-1
CDR3 DNA: TGTGCCACCAGCAGAGGGTCCCCAACCTACGAGCAGTACTTC; CDR3 protein: CATSRGSPTYEQYF; D gene: NA; clone size: many; J gene: TRBJ2-7; V gene: TRBV15
CDR3 DNA: TGTGGCAGCACCCAGGGAACGGCCTACGAGCAGTACTTC; CDR3 protein: CGSTQGTAYEQYF; D gene: NA; clone size: NA; J gene: TRBJ2-7; V gene: TRBV10-3
CDR3 DNA: TGTGCCAGCAGCTTGCGGGGGAGAGACAATCAGCCCCAGCATTTT; CDR3 protein: CASSLRGRDNQPQHF; D gene: NA; clone size: NA; J gene: TRBJ1-5; V gene: TRBV5-6
CDR3 DNA: TGCGCCAGCAGCCAAGATGGCTGGCAGCCCCAGCATTTT; CDR3 protein: CASSQDGWQPQHF; D gene: NA; clone size: NA; J gene: TRBJ1-5; V gene: TRBV4-1
CDR3 DNA: TGTGCCAGCAGCTTGGAAGGACTAACCTGGGGATCACCCCTCCACTTT; CDR3 protein: CASSLEGLTWGSPLHF; D gene: NA; clone size: few; J gene: TRBJ1-6; V gene: TRBV5-6
CDR3 DNA: TGTGCCAGCAGCTTAAGGGAGGGCCGCTACGAGCAGTACTTC; CDR3 protein: CASSLREGRYEQYF; D gene: TRBD2; clone size: NA; J gene: TRBJ2-7; V gene: TRBV7-9
CDR3 DNA: TGCGCCAGCAGCTTGGATGGCTTTGAAAAACTGTTTTTT; CDR3 protein: CASSLDGFEKLFF; D gene: NA; clone size: NA; J gene: TRBJ1-4; V gene: TRBV5-1
CDR3 DNA: TGCGCCAGTTCAGGCTTTGGCACCGGGGAGCTGTTTTTT; CDR3 protein: CASSGFGTGELFF; D gene: NA; clone size: NA; J gene: TRBJ2-2; V gene: TRBV7-9
CDR3 DNA: TGTGCCAGCAAAGCGGGGGAGACCCAGTACTTC; CDR3 protein: CASKAGETQYF; D gene: TRBD2; clone size: few; J gene: TRBJ2-5; V gene: TRBV7-3
CDR3 DNA: TGCAGCGTACAGGTTCAGAACACCGGGGAGCTGTTTTTT; CDR3 protein: CSVQVQNTGELFF; D gene: NA; clone size: many; J gene: TRBJ2-2; V gene: TRBV29-1
CDR3 DNA: TGTGCCAGCAGCCAAACAGGGTCCTATGGCTACACCTTC; CDR3 protein: CASSQTGSYGYTF; D gene: NA; clone size: once; J gene: TRBJ1-2; V gene: TRBV7-2
CDR3 DNA: TGTACCAGCACCATGGGCGGTCGCTCTGGAAACACCATATATTTT; CDR3 protein: CTSTMGGRSGNTIYF; D gene: NA; clone size: NA; J gene: TRBJ1-3; V gene: TRBV6-5
CDR3 DNA: TGCAGTGCTAGAGAGGGGCACGACAACACTGAAGCTTTCTTT; CDR3 protein: CSAREGHDNTEAFF; D gene: NA; clone size: many; J gene: TRBJ1-1; V gene: TRBV20-1
CDR3 DNA: TGTGCCAGCAGCCAAGATGGAGGGAGCGGGGCCAACGTCCTGACTTTC; CDR3 protein: CASSQDGGSGANVLTF; D gene: NA; clone size: many; J gene: TRBJ2-6; V gene: TRBV12-3/TRBV12-4
CDR3 DNA: TGCGCCAGCAGCCCATGGACTAGCGGTCGATACGAGCAGTACTTC; CDR3 protein: CASSPWTSGRYEQYF; D gene: TRBD2; clone size: NA; J gene: TRBJ2-7; V gene: TRBV5-1
CDR3 DNA: TGTGCCAGTAGTATAGAGGGGCCAAGGGAGACCCAGTACTTC; CDR3 protein: CASSIEGPRETQYF; D gene: NA; clone size: few; J gene: TRBJ2-5; V gene: TRBV19
CDR3 DNA: TGCAGTGCCGAGGCCAAGGGGCGAGTCCAAGAGACCCAGTACTTC; CDR3 protein: CSAEAKGRVQETQYF; D gene: NA; clone size: many; J gene: TRBJ2-5; V gene: TRBV20-1
CDR3 DNA: TGTGCCAGCAGCTTAGTTCCTAGCGGGAGGAACGTGGAGGAGCAGTACTTC; CDR3 protein: CASSLVPSGRNVEEQYF; D gene: TRBD2; clone size: NA; J gene: TRBJ2-7; V gene: TRBV7-6
CDR3 DNA: TGTGCCAGCAGCCTCGAAGGACCCAACTACACCTTC; CDR3 protein: CASSLEGPNYTF; D gene: NA; clone size: many; J gene: TRBJ1-2; V gene: TRBV12-3/TRBV12-4
CDR3 DNA: TGTGCTTGGGGGCACCGACAAGAGGCCCAGTACTTC; CDR3 protein: CAWGHRQEAQYF; D gene: NA; clone size: NA; J gene: TRBJ2-5; V gene: TRBV7-9
CDR3 DNA: TGTGCCAGCAGCTCATACCGACGGACGGATAATTCACCCCTCCACTTT; CDR3 protein: CASSSYRRTDNSPLHF; D gene: NA; clone size: many; J gene: TRBJ1-6; V gene: TRBV12-3/TRBV12-4